The T cell receptor (beta chain) under discussion was sequenced for a study of spatial heterogeneity in lung cancer. Study background: Detection of beta-chain sequences consistently exceeded that of alpha-chain sequences.

The presence of a unique molecular identifier marked each TCR cDNA molecule. TCRdb re-called the 5' RACE reads through MiXCR, storing one row per CDR3 protein. Of more than 85,000 distinct CDR3 sequences in the sample, approximately 8.9% were seen once. V shed 1 base, J shed 0 bases, and the junction held 4 bases outside the gene matches. Germline V CDR1 and CDR2: SQVTM, ANQGSEA. The CDR3 has 15 amino acids. There are many counts of this clonotype. Time point indicated: sample taken at primary tumor resection. Material for sequencing was whole RNA from tumor, nontumor lung or frozen PBMC, left unsorted. The donors, fewer than 95 patients with untreated early-stage non-small cell lung cancer, provided the samples.

This material consisted of PBMCs, taken at surgery. The chain recombines TRBV29-1 with TRBJ1-2; 8 bases map to TRBD1. This receptor was obtained from a male donor with early-stage non-small cell lung cancer. The CDR3 loop reads CSVEANRGANYGYTF. Written as DNA, the CDR3 is TGCAGCGTTGAAGCCAACAGGGGGGCTAACTATGGCTACACCTTC.